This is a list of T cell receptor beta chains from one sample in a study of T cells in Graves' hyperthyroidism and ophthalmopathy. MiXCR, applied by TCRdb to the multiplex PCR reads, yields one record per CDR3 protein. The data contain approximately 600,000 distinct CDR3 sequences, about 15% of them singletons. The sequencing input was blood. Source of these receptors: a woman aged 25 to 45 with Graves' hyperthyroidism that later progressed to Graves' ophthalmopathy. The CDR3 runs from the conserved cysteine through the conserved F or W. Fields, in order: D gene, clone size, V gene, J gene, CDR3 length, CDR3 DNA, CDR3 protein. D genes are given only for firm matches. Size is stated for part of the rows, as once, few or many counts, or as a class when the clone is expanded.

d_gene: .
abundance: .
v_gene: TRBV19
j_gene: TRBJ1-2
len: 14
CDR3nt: TGTGCCAGTAGTATTTCCGGGGCCGCATCGGGCTACACCTTC
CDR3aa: CASSISGAASGYTF

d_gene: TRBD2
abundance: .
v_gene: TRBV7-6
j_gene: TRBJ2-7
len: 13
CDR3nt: TGTGCCAGCAACTTTGGGACTAGCGGCGAGCAGTACTTC
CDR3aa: CASNFGTSGEQYF

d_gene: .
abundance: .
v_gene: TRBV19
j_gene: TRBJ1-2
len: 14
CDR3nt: TGTGCCAGTAGTATCACCTCCAGGAGCTATGGCTACACCTTC
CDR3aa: CASSITSRSYGYTF

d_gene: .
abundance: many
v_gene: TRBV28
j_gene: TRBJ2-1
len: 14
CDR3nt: TGTGCCAGCAGTTTAAGGGAGGCTTACAATGAGCAGTTCTTC
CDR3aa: CASSLREAYNEQFF

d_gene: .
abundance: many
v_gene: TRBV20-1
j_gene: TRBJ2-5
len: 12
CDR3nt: TGCTCTCCTCTGGCGGGAAAAGAGACCCAGTACTTC
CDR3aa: CSPLAGKETQYF

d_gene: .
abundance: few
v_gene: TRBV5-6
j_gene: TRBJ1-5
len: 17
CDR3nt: TGTGCCAGCAGCTCGGGACGGCCCATCGGGGGAAATCAGCCCCAGCATTTT
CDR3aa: CASSSGRPIGGNQPQHF

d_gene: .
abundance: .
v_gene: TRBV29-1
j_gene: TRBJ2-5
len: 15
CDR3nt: TGCAGCGTTGGAATGAGTGGGACGGAGGATCCGACCCAGTACTTC
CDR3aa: CSVGMSGTEDPTQYF

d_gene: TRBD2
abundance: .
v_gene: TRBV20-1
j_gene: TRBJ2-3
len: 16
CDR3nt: TGCAGTGCCTCCCACCTAGGACTAGCGGGCACAGATACGCAGTATTTT
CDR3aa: CSASHLGLAGTDTQYF

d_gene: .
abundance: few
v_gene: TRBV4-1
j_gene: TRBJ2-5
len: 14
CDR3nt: TGCGCCAGCAGCCAAGGGGTAGCGGAAGAGACCCAGTACTTC
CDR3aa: CASSQGVAEETQYF

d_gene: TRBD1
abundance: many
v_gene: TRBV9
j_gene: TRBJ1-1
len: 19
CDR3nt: TGTGCCAGCAGCGTAAACCCCTGGGACAGCGAGATGGAGAGCACTGAAGCTTTCTTT
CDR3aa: CASSVNPWDSEMESTEAFF

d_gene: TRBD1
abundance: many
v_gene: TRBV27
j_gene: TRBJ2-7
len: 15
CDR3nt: TGTGCCAGCAAAAAACCGGGACAGGGCTCCCACGAGCAGTACTTC
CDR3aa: CASKKPGQGSHEQYF

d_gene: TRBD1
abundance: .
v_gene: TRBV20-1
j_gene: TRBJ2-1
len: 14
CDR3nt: TGCAGTGCTAGAGAGGACAGGGCAGACAATGAGCAGTTCTTC
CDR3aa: CSAREDRADNEQFF

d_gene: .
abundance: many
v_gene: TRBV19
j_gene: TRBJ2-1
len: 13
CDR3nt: TGTGCCAGTAGGAAACAGGCTAACAATGAGCAGTTCTTC
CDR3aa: CASRKQANNEQFF

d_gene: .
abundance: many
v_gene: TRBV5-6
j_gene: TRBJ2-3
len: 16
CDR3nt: TGTGCCAGCAGCTTGTATACGGGCGGAAACACAGATACGCAGTATTTT
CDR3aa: CASSLYTGGNTDTQYF

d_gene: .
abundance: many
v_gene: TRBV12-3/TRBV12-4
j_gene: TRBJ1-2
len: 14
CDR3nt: TGTGCCAGCAGTTTCTCAGGGATTAACTATGGCTACACCTTC
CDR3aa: CASSFSGINYGYTF

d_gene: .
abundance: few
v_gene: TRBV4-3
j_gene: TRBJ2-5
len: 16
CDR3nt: TGCGCCAGCAGCCAAGGACCTGATTGGGGGCAAGAGACCCAGTACTTC
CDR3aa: CASSQGPDWGQETQYF

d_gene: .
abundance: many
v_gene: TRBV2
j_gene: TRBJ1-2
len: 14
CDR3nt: TGTGCCAGCAGTGAAGGGAGGGGGGATTATGGCTACACCTTC
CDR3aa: CASSEGRGDYGYTF

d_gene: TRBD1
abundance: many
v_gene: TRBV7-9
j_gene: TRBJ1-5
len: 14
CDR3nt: TGTGCCAGCAGTATACCGGGACAGAATCAGCCCCAGCATTTT
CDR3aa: CASSIPGQNQPQHF

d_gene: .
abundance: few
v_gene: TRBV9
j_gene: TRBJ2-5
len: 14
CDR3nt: TGTGCCAGCAGCGGCGGGGACTACCAAGAGACCCAGTACTTC
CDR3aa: CASSGGDYQETQYF

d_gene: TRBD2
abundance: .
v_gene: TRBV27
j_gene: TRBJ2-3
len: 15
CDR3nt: TGTGCCAGCAGATGGGTAGCGGGAGGGGGGGATACGCAGTATTTT
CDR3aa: CASRWVAGGGDTQYF

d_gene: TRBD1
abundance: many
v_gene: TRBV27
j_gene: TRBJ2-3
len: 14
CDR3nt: TGTGCCTCCCGACGGACAGGGAGGCCAGATACGCAGTATTTT
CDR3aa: CASRRTGRPDTQYF

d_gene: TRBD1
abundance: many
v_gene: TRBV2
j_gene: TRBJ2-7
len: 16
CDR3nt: TGTGCCAGCAGTGGGGGTGGACAGGGGTCCACCTACGAGCAGTACTTC
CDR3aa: CASSGGGQGSTYEQYF

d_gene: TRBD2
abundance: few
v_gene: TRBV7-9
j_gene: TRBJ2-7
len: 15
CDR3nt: TGTGCCAGCAGCTTTGGGGCGGGAGCGTCCTACGAGCAGTACTTC
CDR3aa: CASSFGAGASYEQYF

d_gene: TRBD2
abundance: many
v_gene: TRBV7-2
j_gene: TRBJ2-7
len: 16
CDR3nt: TGTGCCAGCAGCTCAAATCGACTAGCCCCATCCTACGAGCAGTACTTC
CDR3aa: CASSSNRLAPSYEQYF

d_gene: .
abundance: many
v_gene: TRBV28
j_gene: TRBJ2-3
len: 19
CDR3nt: TGTGCCAGCGATACCACCCTTACCGGGACACTAGGAAGCACAGATACGCAGTATTTT
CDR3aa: CASDTTLTGTLGSTDTQYF

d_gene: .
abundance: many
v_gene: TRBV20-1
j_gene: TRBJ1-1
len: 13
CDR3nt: TGCAGTGCGCCGGGGGGATGGGGCACTGAAGCTTTCTTT
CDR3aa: CSAPGGWGTEAFF

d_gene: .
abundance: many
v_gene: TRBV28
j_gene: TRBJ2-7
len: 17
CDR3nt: TGTGCCAGCAGTTTCTTGGGTAGGGGAAAGGTCGGCGACGAGCAGTACTTC
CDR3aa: CASSFLGRGKVGDEQYF

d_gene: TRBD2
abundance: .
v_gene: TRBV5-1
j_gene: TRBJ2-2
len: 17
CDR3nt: TGCGCCAGCAGCTCGGGGGTGACTAGCGGGAACACCGGGGAGCTGTTTTTT
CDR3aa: CASSSGVTSGNTGELFF

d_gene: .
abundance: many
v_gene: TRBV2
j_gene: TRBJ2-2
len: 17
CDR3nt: TGTGCCAGCGACCAAGATAGCGGATTTTCGAACACCGGGGAGCTGTTTTTT
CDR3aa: CASDQDSGFSNTGELFF

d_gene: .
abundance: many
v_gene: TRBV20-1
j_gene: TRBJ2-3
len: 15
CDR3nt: TGCAGTGCTAGGGGCTCATTTGCGTACACAGATACGCAGTATTTT
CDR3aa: CSARGSFAYTDTQYF

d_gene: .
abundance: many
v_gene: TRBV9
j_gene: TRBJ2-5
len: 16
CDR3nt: TGTGCCAGCAGCGTAGGGAACACGGGACCCCAAGAGACCCAGTACTTC
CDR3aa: CASSVGNTGPQETQYF

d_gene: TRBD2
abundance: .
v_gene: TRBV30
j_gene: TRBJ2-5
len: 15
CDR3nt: TGTGCCTGGAGGCCGGGACTAGCGGACCAAGAGACCCAGTACTTC
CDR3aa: CAWRPGLADQETQYF

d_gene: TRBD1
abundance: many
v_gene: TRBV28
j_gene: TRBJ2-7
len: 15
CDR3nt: TGTGCCAGCAGTTTATCGGACAGGGGGAAGAACGAGCAGTACTTC
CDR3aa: CASSLSDRGKNEQYF

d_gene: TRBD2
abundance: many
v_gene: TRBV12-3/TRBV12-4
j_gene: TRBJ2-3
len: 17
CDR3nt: TGTGCCAGCAGTACCCTCCCTAGCGGGAGTGTGTCAGATACGCAGTATTTT
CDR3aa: CASSTLPSGSVSDTQYF

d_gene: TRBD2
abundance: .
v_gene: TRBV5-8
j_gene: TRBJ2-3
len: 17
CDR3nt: TGTGCCAGCAGCGAGACTAGCGGGAGCGAGGCGGGGGATACGCAGTATTTT
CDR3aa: CASSETSGSEAGDTQYF

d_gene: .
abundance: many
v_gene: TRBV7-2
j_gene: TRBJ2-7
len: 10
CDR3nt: TGTGCCAGCAGCCGAACCGAGCAGTACTTC
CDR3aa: CASSRTEQYF

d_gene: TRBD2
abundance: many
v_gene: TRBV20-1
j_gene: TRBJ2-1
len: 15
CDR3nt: TGCAGTGCTTCTAGCGGGTGGAGCTCCTACAATGAGCAGTTCTTC
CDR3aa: CSASSGWSSYNEQFF

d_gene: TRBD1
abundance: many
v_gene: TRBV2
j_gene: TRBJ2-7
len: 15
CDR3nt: TGTGCCAGCAGTGAAGCGGGACAGGGGCCCCACGAGCAGTACTTC
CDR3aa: CASSEAGQGPHEQYF

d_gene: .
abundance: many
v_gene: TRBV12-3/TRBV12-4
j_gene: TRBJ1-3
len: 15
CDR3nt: TGTGCCAGCAGTTTAACCAGGGCTCTAGAAAACACCATATATTTT
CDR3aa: CASSLTRALENTIYF

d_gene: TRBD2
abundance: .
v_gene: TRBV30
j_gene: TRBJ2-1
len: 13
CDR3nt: TGTGCCTGGACCGGACTAGCGGGGAATGAGCAGTTCTTC
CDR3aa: CAWTGLAGNEQFF